This T cell receptor beta chain was recorded in a study of response to subunit inactivated influenza vaccine (dated by TCRdb to between 2018 and 2020). Looking at the study overall: The study used deep quantitative T cell receptor repertoire profiling to track responses to a trivalent subunit inactivated influenza vaccine. Study-wide findings and limitations: The authors proposed that each seasonal influenza vaccination may bring in only a limited number of new T cells.

Via the germline V gene, CDR1 is MNHEY and CDR2 SVGEGT. From its cysteine to its phenylalanine, the CDR3 spans 14 amino acids. Only the CDR3 region is kept as DNA, spanning 42 bases read in frame from base 1. Relative to germline, V is 6 bases shorter and J is 8 bases shorter, with 20 bases between their ends. A remark on this clonotype: Its antigen is unknown. Per-base quality was not reported, and no clone a single base away is much larger than it.

The protocol used for the library was RT-PCR. Sequencing relied on an Illumina HiSeq 2500. TCRdb handled the public reads itself, with Q25 trimming in fastp and clone calling in MiXCR, and kept productive beta chains. Under each unique CDR3 protein, matching rows form one entry showing the most common genes and DNA. The sample table holds 500,000 to 600,000 distinct CDR3 sequences, of which around 13% were seen once. Together, the top ten hold 11% of the sample. This clonotype originated in a man aged 50-59 years who received an inactivated influenza vaccine. Donor details come from another sample of the same person, matched by shared clones. The sequence is built from TRBV6-2 or TRBV6-3 and TRBJ2-7, with TRBD2 tentatively as D gene (5 bases match). This sample comprised PBMCs from blood, obtained approximately 13 days after vaccination. The DNA sequence is as follows: TGTGCCAGCAGATACACGGCTTTGGGAGCCAAGCAGTACTTC. The encoded protein is CASRYTALGAKQYF.